The 12 T cell receptor beta chains below all came from one sample that was sequenced in a study of blood T cell repertoires in COVID-19. Clones were sequenced by immunoSEQ multiplex PCR, and TCRdb holds only the in-frame ones, with some missing. The data hold about 170,000 clones, with roughly 84% observed a single time. The sequencing sample was made of peripheral blood. The receptors here all came from a woman in her 70s with COVID-19, enrolled during active disease.

This chain connects TRBV20-1 to TRBJ2-7; 8 bases align to TRBD1. The V gene's germline CDR1 is DFQATT and CDR2 SNEGSKA (reference sequence). The length of the CDR3 is 11 residues. V dropped 3 bases and J dropped 6; count of bases not matched to a gene: 1. The CDR3 loop reads CSASTGGEQYF. Here the CDR3 DNA reads TGCAGTGCTAGCACAGGGGGCGAGCAGTACTTC.

As DNA, the CDR3 is TGTGCCAGCAGCTTAGATCCGGGACAGGGGGAGGTTGAAGCTTTCTTT. It yields the protein CASSLDPGQGEVEAFF. The chain joins TRBV11-2 to TRBJ1-1; 11 positions match TRBD1. CDR1 is SGHAT, CDR2 FQNNGV, per germline. The CDR3 length is 16 residues. V lost 0 bases and J lost 7; bases outside the gene matches: 7.

Only a few counts were recorded for this clone. This chain joins TRBV6-5 and TRBJ1-5; D call uncertain. Trimming pared 7 bases from V and 2 bases from J, leaving 9 bases between. This CDR3 has 13 residues. Germline CDR1 is MNHEY and CDR2 is SVGAGI. CDR3 bases: TGTGCCAGCACCGAGGGAGGCAATCAGCCCCAGCATTTT. It encodes CASTEGGNQPQHF.

The table lists this clone with a count of one. This sequence joins TRBV4-1 and TRBJ2-1, with 10 positions matching TRBD2. Germline V gene lookup returns CDR1 MGHRA and CDR2 YSYEKL. The CDR3 runs 16 residues. J gave up 4 bases and V 4 bases, and 7 bases lay outside the gene matches. The CDR3 region is CASSPRLAGAYNEQFF. Written as DNA, the CDR3 is TGCGCCAGCAGCCCTAGGCTAGCGGGGGCTTACAATGAGCAGTTCTTC.

The gene calls are TRBV24-1 and TRBJ2-1; the D gene is possibly TRBD2 (6 bases). Looked up from germline, CDR1 is KGHDR and CDR2 is SFDVKD. There are 13 residues in the CDR3. V shed 0 bases and J shed 15 bases, with 14 bases lying between them. The CDR3 reads CATSDLEEGLPFF. The CDR3, as DNA: TGTGCCACCAGTGATTTGGAAGAGGGACTTCCGTTCTTC.

The J gene is TRBJ1-5, the V gene TRBV18; D is unclear. V lost 3 bases and J lost 0, with 12 bases in between. The CDR3 has 16 amino acids. CDR1 KGHSH and CDR2 LQKENI come from the germline V gene. This CDR3 is CASSPREIYSNQPQHF. CDR3 in DNA: TGTGCCAGCTCACCCCGCGAGATTTATAGCAATCAGCCCCAGCATTTT.

This chain joins TRBV6-4 and TRBJ2-1, with D uncertain. The germline CDR1 and CDR2 sequences are MRHNA and SNTAGT. The CDR3 sequence is 13 residues long. The V gene lost 0 bases and the J gene lost 10 bases, with 10 bases spanning the gap. The CDR3 DNA follows: TGTGCCAGCAGTGACTCGATTCCCGGGGAGCAGTTCTTC. Translating it yields CASSDSIPGEQFF.

The chain has TRBV14 and TRBJ2-1, with 13 bases identical to TRBD2. Per germline, CDR1 SGHDN and CDR2 FVKESK. Trimming cost V 6 bases and J 5 bases; bases outside gene matches: 7. The CDR3 covers 16 residues. CDR3 region: CASSRMTSGGHNEQFF. The CDR3 DNA is TGTGCCAGCAGTCGTATGACTAGCGGGGGGCACAATGAGCAGTTCTTC. Full variable domain (rest looked up from reference TRBV14 and TRBJ2-1): EAGVTQFPSHSVIEKGQTVTLRCDPISGHDNLYWYRRVMGKEIKFLLHFVKESKQDESGMPNNRFLAERTGGTYSTLKVQPAELEDSGVYFCASSRMTSGGHNEQFFGPGTRLTVL.

The chain employs TRBV12-5 and TRBJ1-5; no firm D call. Trimming left V 1 base short and J 6 bases short, with 10 bases between. Germline V lookup: CDR1 LGHNT, CDR2 FRNRAP. The length of the CDR3 is 14 residues. CDR3 region: CASGLGEGFQPQHF. The CDR3 bases are TGTGCTAGTGGTTTGGGTGAGGGCTTTCAGCCCCAGCATTTT.

The chain uses TRBV6-6 and TRBJ1-6; TRBD1 matches at 11 bases. Germline CDR1 MNHNY, CDR2 SVGAGI (reference sequence). Trimming took 2 bases from V and 8 from J; bases not matched to a gene: 2. The CDR3 sequence is 15 residues long. CDR3 loop: CASSYRGQGDSPLHF. The CDR3 coding sequence is TGTGCCAGCAGTTACCGGGGACAGGGGGATTCACCCCTCCACTTT.

The chain carries TRBV5-1 and TRBJ2-5; TRBD2 agrees at 9 bases. CDR3 length: 15 amino acids. CDR1 is SGHRS and CDR2 is YFSETQ in the germline V gene. V was clipped by 3 bases and J by 5 bases; unmatched bases: 8. Here the CDR3 DNA reads TGCGCCAGCAGCTCCCCTAGCGGGGTAGGGGAGACCCAGTACTTC. It is translated as CASSSPSGVGETQYF.

The chain joins TRBV12-5 to TRBJ2-1; D gene uncertain. The V end lost 1 base, the J end lost 5 bases, and 3 bases lay between the germline ends. This CDR3 is built from 12 residues. Germline CDR1 LGHNT, CDR2 FRNRAP. This chain's CDR3 is CASGLGNNEQFF. The CDR3 DNA sequence: TGTGCTAGTGGTTTGGGTAACAATGAGCAGTTCTTC.